Given below is one T cell receptor (beta chain) in context. Its antigen remains undetermined. No clone much larger than this one lies a single base away; base qualities are absent. The cohort was made up of 666 healthy bone marrow donors. At the time of sampling, every cohort member was nominally healthy, though immune exposures that went unrecorded were likely present. The donor tested CMV seronegative, placing the donor among the 350 to 400 seronegative members of the cohort. Each donor provided a peripheral blood sample, and peripheral blood mononuclear cells were used for TCR beta sequencing. The Qiagen DNeasy Blood Extraction Kit was used to extract genomic DNA from the blood cell samples. This entry comes from a study of cytomegalovirus exposure and HLA in healthy donors (dated by TCRdb to the late 2010s). Regarding the complete study: An earlier analysis of approximately 640 of the donors reported approximately 300 Gb of sequence data and some 120 million unique TCR beta sequences from about 200 million T cells. The study used immunosequencing to profile the T cell repertoires of 670 or so subjects and linked those repertoires to cytomegalovirus serostatus. Genome-wide SNP genotypes for about 60% of the roughly 670 donors were used in a later genetic analysis, which treated that subset as a discovery cohort. The aim of the study was to test whether cataloging public T cell receptors could identify signatures of past pathogen exposure. HLA typing covered class I and class II loci at four-digit resolution. In an earlier analysis of 550 to 700 of the donors, high-throughput TCR beta sequencing was used to judge whether each TCR beta V gene segment behaved as functional or pseudogenic. A later analysis re-examined previously published TCR beta repertoires from more than 550 donors and added high-resolution HLA genotyping to investigate patterns of TCR occurrence. Across 300 to 400 genotyped donors of the cohort, an average of about 250,000 unique TCR beta nucleotide sequences per donor were sequenced, and around 19% of those sequences were non-productive. Every discovery cohort repertoire had been produced on one sequencing platform. Donor age, sex, ethnicity and CMV serostatus were collected together with the repertoire data. The later analysis used no new phenotypic data to find candidate immune exposures, relying instead on TCR beta sequences and their occurrence across donors. Because of strong linkage in the cohort, five DR-DQ haplotypes were treated as single units for association and clustering. High-throughput TCR immunosequencing, statistical association of individual TCRs with disease status, and machine learning were combined to predict cytomegalovirus infection status. Of the roughly 400 genotyped donors, approximately 81% were placed in the genetic ancestry cluster associated with self-reported Caucasian donors. An early release covering roughly 640 HLA-typed donors comprised about 300 gigabases of sequencing data and tens of millions of unique TCR sequences. Typing coverage varied by locus: roughly 620-640 donors for A, B, C, DRB1 and DQB1; roughly 560 for DQA1; over 600 for DPA1; fewer than 480 for DPB1. In addition to the first cohort of 666 subjects, a separate validation cohort of some 120 different subjects was used. Overall study outcomes, separate from this receptor: A few of the identified cytomegalovirus-associated TCR beta chains were confirmed in vitro to be specific for cytomegalovirus antigens. In a later analysis, TCR association rates were found to vary across HLA loci, with the most associated TCRs seen for DRB1 alleles and the fewest for HLA-C alleles. A later analysis reported that several top co-occurrence clusters appeared linked to parvovirus B19, influenza, CMV and Epstein-Barr virus. A later genetic analysis associated a missense DCLRE1C variant with V-gene and J-gene trimming of TCR beta chains, and an independent cohort replicated the association. Correlated functional status among segregating V segments might be attributable to linkage disequilibrium, but an unknown experimental factor could not be ruled out. Some IMGT-functional V segments, including TRBV6-2 and TRBV6-3, could not be told apart with the 87-base-pair reads, so those segments were excluded. Broadly in line with IMGT annotations, most TCR beta V segments showed up in productive rearrangements about 90% or about 30% of the time in an earlier analysis of about 500 of the donors. Fewer than 20 rarely observed V segments, including chromosome 9 orphons, were excluded from the earlier analysis of some 590 of the donors because counts were too low. It was suggested by the authors that the approach could potentially be generalized to other disease states and immunological phenotypes. The study gave a list of around 170 TCR beta chains associated with cytomegalovirus. Because HLA typing was missing for some donors at each locus, association tests included only the typed subset. A later genetic analysis reported fewer N-insertions in productive TCRs among donors in an Asian-associated ancestry cluster than the approximately 670-donor mean. A further reported finding was that TCR beta sequences accurately predicted the HLA-A and HLA-B alleles for most subjects in the first cohort. Presence/absence analyses assumed roughly uniform sequencing depth across donors, an assumption that may not hold. CMV serostatus was the only immune exposure information available for the cohort. Compared with equally common non-associated chains, HLA-associated TCR beta chains in a later analysis were more clonally expanded and had lower generation probabilities. Across donors, most TCR sequences were observed very rarely, whereas some public TCRs were present in many individuals. According to a later analysis, most CMV-associated TCR beta chains appeared to be HLA-restricted, and the HLA associations seemed to be driven largely by CMV exposure. Specific HLA alleles were associated with around 18,000 TCR beta sequences at a false discovery rate of 0.05 in a later analysis. This cohort had only TCR beta chains sequenced, and the lack of alpha or paired-chain data limited which features could be detected. A cluster of highly shared sequence variants was judged likely to be a technical artifact of the sequencing pipeline. In both the original and validation cohorts, the classifier was reported to diagnose cytomegalovirus status with high specificity and sensitivity. When HLA alleles, especially DR and DQ, strongly co-occurred, attributing TCR associations to individual alleles was difficult.

Receptors were amplified or captured by the immunoSEQ multiplex PCR assay. A mixture of 60 forward primers for TCR Vbeta segments and 13 reverse primers for TCR Jbeta segments was used in the multiplex PCR. A multiplex PCR assay on genomic DNA amplified the CDR3 region of rearranged TCR beta genes. On the Illumina HiSeq System, the amplified TCR beta libraries were sequenced as 87-base-pair reads. The authors processed their data as follows. In a later analysis, some 80 million unique TCR beta chains were counted across the roughly 670 repertoires, and roughly 10 million of these chains were shared by at least two donors. Raw reads were error-corrected and collapsed into unique sequences with a nearest-neighbor algorithm that merged closely related sequences to remove PCR and sequencing errors. CDR3 sequences were aligned to IMGT reference sequences to assign V, D and J gene segments. For a sequence to be retained, at least a six-nucleotide match to both a V gene segment and a J gene segment was required. A rearrangement counted as productive if the CDR3 had no stop codons and remained in frame with V and J, and every other rearrangement counted as non-productive. CDR3 was defined according to IMGT convention as the region running from the second conserved V-encoded cysteine to the conserved J-encoded phenylalanine. The earlier analysis of some 580 of the donors excluded any sequence lacking an unambiguous match to a single V gene segment. In an earlier analysis of 587 of the donors, V segments were called functional above 56.7% productive rearrangements and were called segregating when the between-donor standard deviation exceeded 5%. To diagnose cytomegalovirus status from the catalog of TCR beta chain sequences, a statistical classification framework was built. In a later analysis, TCR nucleotide sequences were compared against IMGT/GENE-DB human TR gene sequences so that V and J genes could be assigned. In a later analysis, CDR3 sequences and most-parsimonious VDJ recombination scenarios were assigned using the TCRdist pipeline. A later analysis defined each TCR beta chain by its CDR3 amino acid sequence plus V-gene family, and excluded reads lacking a unique V-gene family. A later analysis removed 500 to 600 highly shared, low-generation-probability nucleotide sequences to deal with suspected cross-contamination and a sequencing artifact. For each public chain, a later analysis derived a clonal expansion index from normalized ranks of inferred template counts within each repertoire. Generation probabilities in a later analysis came from a VDJ recombination model fitted to out-of-frame rearrangements, and those results were checked against IGoR. In a later analysis, TCR-TCR, TCR-HLA and TCR-CMV co-occurrence was scored with hypergeometric tests, and a repertoire-size bias correction was applied to TCR pairs. A later analysis estimated false discovery rates by permuting HLA or CMV assignments 20 times. In a later analysis, co-occurring TCRs were grouped using DBSCAN, with TCRdist sequence similarity added in when clustering inside HLA-allele-positive subsets. Repertoires with fewer than 30,000 or more than 120,000 public chains were left out of co-occurrence clustering, as were about five repertoires with anomalous nucleotide sharing. TCRdb mirrors the immuneACCESS table, restricted to in-frame sequences. Some clones are absent from its copies; in checked studies, under half trace to an unresolved V gene, and the reason for the others is unknown. V, J and clone size reflect that table, while D and trimming were determined from the DNA. This sample lists more than 95,000 clones; approximately 69% were detected once. The ten largest clones add up to roughly 3% of the sample.

As encoded in the germline V gene, CDR1 is SGDLS while CDR2 is YYNGEE. Germline trimming: 3 bases from V, 0 bases from J; junction bases outside gene matches: 4. There are 17 amino acids in the CDR3, from cysteine to phenylalanine inclusive. Only the CDR3 region is kept as DNA, spanning 51 bases read in frame from base 1. The receptor comes from a young man in good health and CMV-seronegative. Sequenced: PBMCs. This receptor chain uses TRBV9 and TRBJ1-3; 12 central bases correspond to TRBD1. At the DNA level, the sequence is TGTGCCAGCAGCGCCGGGACAGGGGGCGCCTCTGGAAACACCATATATTTT. Its amino acids are CASSAGTGGASGNTIYF.